What follows are 26 T cell receptor beta chains derived from one specimen sequenced in a study of blood T cells in healthy people across ages. Next came a second PCR, run for about 7 to 12 cycles, which used a sample-barcoded 5' primer along with a J-beta primer mix. Each CDR3 protein is one row after TCRdb ran MiXCR on the 5' RACE reads. The data show 700,000 to 950,000 distinct CDR3 sequences, 58% seen once. Material: blood. The receptors derive from a man under 40 in good health.

The chain joins TRBV7-2 to TRBJ2-5; D is ambiguous. CDR1 and CDR2 (germline): SGHTA, FQGNSA. The CDR3 covers 11 residues. V lost 7 bases to trimming and J lost 2 bases, with 5 bases between them. This CDR3 is CASKEQETQYF. The CDR3 DNA is TGTGCCAGCAAGGAGCAAGAGACCCAGTACTTC.

The chain uses TRBV6-6 and TRBJ1-5; a weak D match, TRBD1 (6 bases). CDR1 and CDR2 from the germline V gene are MNHNY and SVGAGI (reference sequence). There are 15 residues in the CDR3. Trimming stripped 5 bases from V and 4 bases from J, with 15 bases between. CDR3 protein: CASSNRDTNNQPQHF. The CDR3 nucleotides read TGTGCCAGCAGTAACCGGGACACGAATAATCAGCCCCAGCATTTT.

The CDR3 loop reads CSASKLAISETQYF. Here the CDR3 DNA reads TGCAGTGCTAGTAAACTAGCGATATCAGAGACCCAGTACTTC. V is TRBV20-1 and J is TRBJ2-5; 7 nucleotides line up with TRBD2. Germline V gene lookup returns CDR1 DFQATT and CDR2 SNEGSKA (reference sequence). The CDR3 totals 14 residues. With V trimmed by 3 bases and J by 4 bases, 8 bases remained unmatched.

The CDR3 loop reads CSVEGAGAYISSYGEQFF. CDR3 sequence (DNA): TGCAGTGTGGAGGGGGCGGGAGCTTATATTTCCTCCTATGGTGAGCAGTTCTTC. This rearrangement joins TRBV20-1 to TRBJ2-1; D may correspond to TRBD1 or TRBD2 (7 bases each). The CDR3 is 18 residues long. Trimming left V 7 bases short and J 9 bases short, with 34 bases between. Per the germline V gene, CDR1 is DFQATT and CDR2 is SNEGSKA (reference sequence).

V gene TRBV10-3 combines with J gene TRBJ2-1; the match to TRBD2 covers 8 bases. Germline loops: CDR1 ENHRY, CDR2 SYGVKD. The junction had 3 bases not matched to a gene; V was cut back by 0 bases and J by 2 bases. This CDR3 region has 16 residues. The CDR3 DNA follows: TGTGCCATCAGTGAGTCGGAAGCGGGAGCCTACAATGAGCAGTTCTTC. Translation gives CAISESEAGAYNEQFF.

This clonotype was counted only a few times. The chain recombines TRBV10-3 with TRBJ2-1, with D uncertain. The germline V gene has CDR1 ENHRY and CDR2 SYGVKD. The germline V and J ends were trimmed by 2 bases and 6 bases, with 5 bases remaining between them. The CDR3 is 12 amino acids. The CDR3 coding sequence is TGTGCCATCAGTGAGAATGCCAATGAGCAGTTCTTC. Amino acids: CAISENANEQFF.

This chain links TRBV20-1 with TRBJ2-5, with D possibly being TRBD1 (6 bases). The J call may be faulty, since TRBJ2-7 better matches the DNA end. CDR1 is DFQATT, CDR2 SNEGSKA, per germline (reference sequence). This CDR3 is built from 14 residues. CDR3 nucleotide sequence: TGCAGTGCTAGAGAGGACAGAGGGATGGTCGAGCAGTACTTC. As protein: CSAREDRGMVEQYF.

The gene calls are TRBV10-3 and TRBJ2-1; 10 bases agree with TRBD2. Unmatched junction bases numbered 7, after V lost 2 bases and J lost 9 bases. Germline lookup yields CDR1 ENHRY and CDR2 SYGVKD. The CDR3 spans 15 residues. The CDR3 loop is CAISEASGRSTEQFF. CDR3 in DNA: TGTGCCATCAGTGAGGCTAGCGGGAGATCGACTGAGCAGTTCTTC.

This clonotype was recorded a few times. The chain links TRBV2 to TRBJ2-7; D remains unclear. From germline, CDR1 is SNHLY and CDR2 FYNNEI. The CDR3 runs to 11 residues. The V end lost 9 bases, the J end lost 4 bases, and 10 bases lay between the germline ends. CDR3 DNA: TGTGCCAGTAGGGAACAGTACGAGCAGTACTTC. Amino acids: CASREQYEQYF. The full variable domain, in which reference TRBV2 and TRBJ2-7 provide the parts outside the CDR3, is EPEVTQTPSHQVTQMGQEVILRCVPISNHLYFYWYRQILGQKVEFLVSFYNNEISEKSEIFDDQFSVERPDGSNFTLKIRSTKLEDSAMYFCASREQYEQYFGPGTRLTVT.

The chain couples TRBV28 to TRBJ2-5, with unresolved D. Trimming pared 8 bases from V and 1 base from J, leaving 8 bases between. This CDR3 spans 12 amino acids. Germline assignment: CDR1 MDHEN and CDR2 SYDVKM. CDR3 protein: CASWTFQETQYF. CDR3 DNA sequence: TGTGCCAGCTGGACCTTCCAAGAGACCCAGTACTTC.

V gene TRBV4-3 combines with J gene TRBJ2-1; the D gene is possibly TRBD2 (6 bases). Germline V gene lookup returns CDR1 LGHNA and CDR2 YSLEER. Trimming removed 1 base from V and 8 bases from J, with 15 bases in between. This CDR3 has 15 amino acids. The CDR3 here is CASSQVLGGEYEQFF. The CDR3 DNA follows: TGCGCCAGCAGCCAAGTTCTAGGAGGGGAATATGAGCAGTTCTTC.

This rearrangement joins TRBV7-2 to TRBJ2-4, with 11 positions matching TRBD2. Germline V gives CDR1 SGHTA, CDR2 FQGNSA. The CDR3 is 14 amino acids. V shed 1 base, J shed 13 bases, and the junction held 6 bases outside the gene matches. In DNA form, the CDR3 reads TGTGCCAGCAGCTTAGGATCACTAGCGGGGGAGCAGTACTTC. This gives the protein CASSLGSLAGEQYF.

The table lists this clonotype with a few counts. The chain couples TRBV20-1 to TRBJ1-2; TRBD1 matches 10 bases. V gave up 6 bases and J gave up 6 bases; unmatched junction bases: 7. The germline V gene has CDR1 DFQATT and CDR2 SNEGSKA (reference sequence). The CDR3 is 13 amino acids. CDR3 in DNA: TGCAGTGCAGGACGGGGACAGGGGAATGGCTACACCTTC. It is translated as CSAGRGQGNGYTF.

This chain links TRBV6-5 with TRBJ2-1, with D maybe TRBD2 (5 bases). V was pared by 8 bases and J by 6 bases, with 17 bases between. The CDR3 covers 14 residues. From germline, CDR1 is MNHEY and CDR2 SVGAGI. DNA of the CDR3: TGTGCCAGCCAGATCCGGGAAAACTTCAATGAGCAGTTCTTC. Protein product: CASQIRENFNEQFF.

This sequence joins TRBV20-1 and TRBJ1-1; D may be TRBD1 (6 bases). Germline loops: CDR1 DFQATT, CDR2 SNEGSKA (reference sequence). The CDR3 contains 13 residues. Trimming cost V 6 bases and J 4 bases, with 15 bases left between them. In nucleotides, the CDR3 is TGCAGTGCGCGCGGGACAATTGCCACTGAAGCTTTCTTT. Its translation: CSARGTIATEAFF.

The chain combines TRBV10-3 with TRBJ2-5, with D possibly called TRBD1 or TRBD2 (7 bases each). The germline gives CDR1 ENHRY, CDR2 SYGVKD. The CDR3 length is 15 residues. The V gene lost 6 bases and the J gene lost 2 bases, with 16 bases spanning the gap. The CDR3 DNA is TGTGCCATCAGGGGGGGGGACAGATTACAAGAGACCCAGTACTTC. Translated: CAIRGGDRLQETQYF.

This clonotype was counted only a few times. The rearrangement links TRBV7-2 to TRBJ2-7; 7 bases map to TRBD2. The CDR3 length is 13 residues. The V gene's germline CDR1 is SGHTA and CDR2 FQGNSA. Trimming cost V 5 bases and J 5 bases; bases outside gene matches: 6. The CDR3 bases are TGTGCCAGCAGCGTACTAGCGCGCCACGAGCAGTACTTC. It yields the protein CASSVLARHEQYF.

The chain is built from TRBV4-2 and TRBJ1-2; 8 bases are a match to TRBD1. CDR1 is LGHNA and CDR2 is YNFKEQ in the germline V gene. The CDR3 length is 16 residues. The ends lost 2 bases at V and 3 bases at J; junction bases unmatched: 8. The CDR3, as DNA: TGTGCCAGCAGCCAAATGACAGGGGATGGCGACTATGGCTACACCTTC. This gives the protein CASSQMTGDGDYGYTF.

The chain recombines TRBV7-2 with TRBJ2-7, with 10 bases aligning to TRBD2. This CDR3 contains 14 residues. Trimming removed 4 bases from V and 4 bases from J; junction bases left unmatched: 4. Germline CDR1 SGHTA, CDR2 FQGNSA. The CDR3 loop is CASSSTSGPYEQYF. The CDR3 DNA reads TGTGCCAGCAGCTCGACTAGCGGGCCATACGAGCAGTACTTC.

This sequence joins TRBV3-1 and TRBJ1-2; D remains unclear. The CDR3 sequence is 14 residues long. Germline lookup yields CDR1 LGHDT and CDR2 YNNKEL (reference sequence). V lost 0 bases and J lost 1, with 6 bases in between. The CDR3 nucleotides are TGTGCCAGCAGCCAAGAGGCAGATAACTATGGCTACACCTTC. Its translation: CASSQEADNYGYTF.

This clonotype was observed a few times. The V call is TRBV7-2, the J call TRBJ2-1; 12 bases are a match to TRBD2. V was pared by 6 bases and J by 5 bases, with 5 bases of the junction left unmatched. The germline V gene encodes CDR1 SGHTA and CDR2 FQGNSA. This CDR3 has 15 residues. The CDR3 here is CASRPTSGRNNEQFF. The CDR3 DNA reads as TGTGCCAGCAGACCTACTAGCGGGAGGAACAATGAGCAGTTCTTC.

V and J are TRBV29-1 and TRBJ1-2; TRBD1 matches at 7 bases. The ends lost 6 bases at V and 5 bases at J; junction bases unmatched: 18. Germline CDR1 is SQVTM and CDR2 is ANQGSEA. The CDR3 extends over 16 amino acids. CDR3 DNA: TGCAGCGTCTCACAGGGGTCCGCGACCTCCTCTTATGGCTACACCTTC. It is translated as CSVSQGSATSSYGYTF.

A remark on this clonotype: At one end the junction does not follow the germline gene, possibly because of a read error. The chain's CDR3 is CSVYNEGGYIF. CDR3 nucleotide sequence: TGCAGCGTGTACAATGAAGGTGGCTACATCTTC. The chain uses TRBV29-1 and TRBJ1-2; no clear D gene. CDR3 length: 11 residues. Germline loops: CDR1 SQVTM, CDR2 ANQGSEA.

The J gene is TRBJ2-2, the V gene TRBV28; D is perhaps TRBD1 (6 bases). The germline gives CDR1 MDHEN, CDR2 SYDVKM. There are 17 residues in the CDR3. V lost 5 bases to trimming and J lost 0 bases, with 16 bases between them. CDR3 in DNA: TGTGCCAGCAGTAGGACAGATATACTTACGAACACCGGGGAGCTGTTTTTT. Amino acids: CASSRTDILTNTGELFF.

J is TRBJ2-4 and V is TRBV20-1; 11 bases fit TRBD1. The J call may be wrong; the DNA end is better matched by TRBJ2-7. The CDR3 has 11 amino acids. Germline CDR1 reads DFQATT; CDR2 reads SNEGSKA (reference sequence). CDR3 sequence (DNA): TGCCGGACAGGGGGCGGCTACGAGCAGTACTTC. Protein sequence: CRTGGGYEQYF.

This rearrangement joins TRBV7-2 to TRBJ2-1; 8 bases line up with TRBD2. Trimming removed 6 bases from V and 13 bases from J; junction bases left unmatched: 14. Germline CDR1 and CDR2: SGHTA and FQGNSA. This CDR3 has 14 amino acids. The CDR3: CASSLDNGREVQFF. DNA for the CDR3: TGTGCCAGCAGTCTAGACAACGGGAGGGAAGTCCAGTTCTTC.